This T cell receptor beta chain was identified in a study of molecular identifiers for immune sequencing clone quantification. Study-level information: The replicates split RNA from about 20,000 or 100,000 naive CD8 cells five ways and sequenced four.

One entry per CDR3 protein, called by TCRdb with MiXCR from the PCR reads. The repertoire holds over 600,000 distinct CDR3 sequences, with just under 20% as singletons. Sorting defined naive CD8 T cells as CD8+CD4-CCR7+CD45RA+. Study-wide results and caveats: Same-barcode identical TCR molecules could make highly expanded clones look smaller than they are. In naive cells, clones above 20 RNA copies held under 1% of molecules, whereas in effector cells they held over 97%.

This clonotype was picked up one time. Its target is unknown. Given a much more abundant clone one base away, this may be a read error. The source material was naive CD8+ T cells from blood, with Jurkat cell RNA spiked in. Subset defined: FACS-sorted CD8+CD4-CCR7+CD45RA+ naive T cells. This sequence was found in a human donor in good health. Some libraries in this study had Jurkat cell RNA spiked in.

The CDR3 sequence: CASSQDARVANTEALF. The CDR3 DNA reads as TGCGCCAGCAGCCAAGACGCCAGGGTAGCGAACACTGAAGCTCTCTTT. The V call is TRBV4-3, the J call TRBJ1-1; D possibly corresponds to TRBD1 (5 bases). This CDR3 has 16 amino acids. Germline assignment: CDR1 LGHNA and CDR2 YSLEER.